These 6 T cell receptor beta chains were all obtained from the same sample, sequenced in a study of blood T cell repertoires in COVID-19. Using immunoSEQ multiplex PCR, the repertoire was profiled, and TCRdb retains in-frame clones only, with some absent. The sample yields roughly 150,000 clones, roughly nine tenths seen once. Sequences were obtained from peripheral blood. The receptors were gathered from a woman in her 70s with acute or convalescent COVID-19.

The chain couples TRBV23-1 to TRBJ1-2; 8 nucleotides line up with TRBD1. TRBV23-1 is an ORF, and what it does is uncertain. The CDR3 length is 17 residues. V was pared by 1 base and J by 0 bases, with 7 bases of the junction left unmatched. The CDR3 spells CASSQWAGGHPNYGYTF. As DNA, the CDR3 is TGCGCCAGCAGTCAATGGGCAGGGGGCCACCCTAACTATGGCTACACCTTC.

This chain uses TRBV27 with TRBJ2-2; perhaps TRBD2 as D (5 bases). This CDR3 has 18 residues. CDR1 is MNHEY, CDR2 SMNVEV, per germline (reference sequence). V lost 3 bases to trimming and J lost 3 bases, with 20 bases between them. The chain's CDR3 is CASSLVPSGSRYTGELFF. The CDR3 DNA sequence: TGTGCCAGCAGTTTGGTCCCGTCGGGGTCGCGCTACACCGGGGAGCTGTTTTTT.

The rearrangement links TRBV11-2 to TRBJ1-1, with D perhaps TRBD1 (6 bases). The length of the CDR3 is 14 residues. The germline CDR1 and CDR2 sequences are SGHAT and FQNNGV. The V and J ends lost 5 bases and 1 base respectively, with 11 bases between them. DNA for the CDR3: TGTGCCAGCAGCCGGGACAACCGGAACACTGAAGCTTTCTTT. It is translated as CASSRDNRNTEAFF.

CDR3 nucleotide sequence: TGTGCCAGCAGCTTACGCCGCAGCGGGAGTGGAGGCGGCGAGCAGTACTTC. Translating gives CASSLRRSGSGGGEQYF. The J gene is TRBJ2-7, the V gene TRBV11-2; 8 nucleotides match TRBD2. Looked up from germline, CDR1 is SGHAT and CDR2 is FQNNGV. V lost 2 bases to trimming and J lost 6 bases; unmatched junction nucleotides: 15. The length of the CDR3 is 17 residues.

V and J are TRBV2 and TRBJ2-3; tentatively, D is TRBD2 (5 bases). Trimming took off 4 bases at V and 1 base at J, with 9 bases between the two ends. The CDR3 has 14 residues. Looked up from germline, CDR1 is SNHLY and CDR2 is FYNNEI. CDR3 nucleotides: TGTGCCAGCAGTGTGAGCGGCCGCACAGATACGCAGTATTTT. Amino acids: CASSVSGRTDTQYF.

The J gene is TRBJ1-2, the V gene TRBV29-1; D ambiguous. In germline, CDR1 is SQVTM, CDR2 ANQGSEA. The CDR3 sequence is 13 residues long. Trimming shortened V by 3 bases and J by 3 bases, and 11 bases separated the two germline ends. The CDR3 spells CSVESDTDYGYTF. The CDR3 DNA is TGCAGCGTTGAGTCCGATACTGACTATGGCTACACCTTC.